These T cell receptor beta chains were read from a single sample in a study of technical replicates of blood from a handful of donors. TCRdb keeps only in-frame clones here, not all; method: immunoSEQ multiplex PCR. The data contain about 12,000 clones, roughly 95% of them singletons. Source material: PBMCs. The receptors here all came from a human donor in good health. The CDR3 runs from the conserved cysteine through the conserved F or W. A D gene is named only where the DNA matches it firmly. Some rows mark clone size as missing; the rest say once, few, many or name a class of expanded clone.

>once|TRBJ2-2|TRBV4-1|TRBD2
TGCGCCAGCAGCCACCCGGGGTTAGGAAAGCGGGAGTACACCGGGGAGCTGTTTTTT
CASSHPGLGKREYTGELFF
>.|TRBJ2-3|TRBV5-1|TRBD2
TGCGCCAGCAGCCTCGCCCCCCTAGCGGGAACAGATACGCAGTATTTT
CASSLAPLAGTDTQYF
>.|TRBJ1-2|TRBV5-1|TRBD1
TGCGCCAGCAGACTTGACAGGGACAATGGCTACACCTTC
CASRLDRDNGYTF
>.|TRBJ2-2|TRBV21-1|.
TGTGCCAGCAGCAAAGCGCCTCGGCAGGGAGGCACCGGGGAGCTGTTTTTT
CASSKAPRQGGTGELFF
>.|TRBJ1-3|TRBV25-1|.
TGTGCCAGCCGAGAGGAGGCACTAGGAAACACCATATATTTT
CASREEALGNTIYF
>.|TRBJ2-7|TRBV29-1|TRBD1
TGCAGCGTTGTTCGGGACAGCGCTGACTACGAGCAGTACTTC
CSVVRDSADYEQYF
>.|TRBJ2-5|TRBV5-1|.
TGCGCCAGCAGCTTGGAAGGGAGGTTAGAGACCCAGTACTTC
CASSLEGRLETQYF
>.|TRBJ2-7|TRBV20-1|TRBD2
TGCAGTGCCCCCATGGACGGGAGGGCCTCTTTC
CSAPMDGRASF
>.|TRBJ2-7|TRBV30|.
TGTGCCTGGAGTGGGGGGCTAGTACTTTCCTACGAGCAGTACTTC
CAWSGGLVLSYEQYF
>.|TRBJ2-5|TRBV7-9|.
TGTGCCAGCAGCAAACAACTAGAAGTACAAGAGACCCAGTACTTC
CASSKQLEVQETQYF
>.|TRBJ2-7|TRBV19|TRBD2
TGTGCCAGTAGTTCAGGGACTAGCGGGACCACCTACGAGCAGTACTTC
CASSSGTSGTTYEQYF
>.|TRBJ1-1|TRBV5-4|.
TGTGCCAGCAGCCCGGATGGGACTCAAGCTTTCTTT
CASSPDGTQAFF
>.|TRBJ1-2|TRBV25-1|.
TGTGCCAGCAGCGACCGGGGGGCGGAGCACTATGGCTACACCTTC
CASSDRGAEHYGYTF
>.|TRBJ2-7|TRBV6-5|.
TGTGCCAGCAGTTACCAGGGGACGGTTTACGAGCAGTACTTC
CASSYQGTVYEQYF
>.|TRBJ2-2|TRBV5-3|TRBD2
TGTGCCAGAAGCTGGCCCGGGACTAAGAACACCGGGGAGCTGTTTTTT
CARSWPGTKNTGELFF
>.|TRBJ2-2|TRBV11-2|.
TGTGCCAGCAGCTGGACGGGGGGCGGCGGGGAGCTGTTTTTT
CASSWTGGGGELFF
>.|TRBJ2-7|TRBV4-2|.
TGTGCCAGCAGCCAAGATCATGGGGGGATCTACGAGCAGTACTTC
CASSQDHGGIYEQYF
>.|TRBJ2-2|TRBV5-1|TRBD1
TGCGCCAGCAGCTTGGGGGACAGTGGCCCCGGGGAGCTGTTTTTT
CASSLGDSGPGELFF
>.|TRBJ2-7|TRBV4-2|.
TGTGCCAGCAGCCCCCCGGTGGGGGGAGAGTCTCCCGAGCAGTACTTC
CASSPPVGGESPEQYF
>.|TRBJ2-3|TRBV5-1|.
TGCGCCAGCAGCTTGGGACTTAGCGGAGACACAGATACGCAGTATTTT
CASSLGLSGDTDTQYF
>.|TRBJ1-1|TRBV5-6|.
TGTGCCAGCAGCTTGGCGTCCTCCTGGAACACTGAAGCTTTCTTT
CASSLASSWNTEAFF
>.|TRBJ1-4|TRBV13|.
TGTGCCAGCAGCCGAGAGCAAAATGAAAAACTGTTTTTT
CASSREQNEKLFF
>.|TRBJ2-5|TRBV27|.
TGTGCCAGCAGTCTAGTGGGGAGCGAGACCCAGTACTTC
CASSLVGSETQYF
>.|TRBJ2-3|TRBV5-1|.
TGCGCCAGCAGTCAGGCACAAGCCTCCACAGATACGCAGTATTTT
CASSQAQASTDTQYF
>once|TRBJ1-4|TRBV6-1|.
TGTGCCAGCAGCCCTCGGGGGAAAAATGAAAAACTGTTTTTT
CASSPRGKNEKLFF
>.|TRBJ1-1|TRBV6-5|.
TGTGCCAGCAAAAAGGGAGGGAACACTGAAGCTTTCTTT
CASKKGGNTEAFF
>once|TRBJ2-7|TRBV15|.
TGTGCCACCAGCAGAGATGTGAGGGCCCGGGGACACACCTACGAGCAGTACTTC
CATSRDVRARGHTYEQYF
>.|TRBJ2-1|TRBV13|TRBD1
TGTGCCAGCAGCTTAAGGACTGGGACAGGGGAGTTGAATGAGCAGTTCTTC
CASSLRTGTGELNEQFF
>.|TRBJ2-7|TRBV7-2|TRBD1
TGTGCCAGCAGCCAGAGACAGGGACCCTACGAGCAGTACTTC
CASSQRQGPYEQYF
>.|TRBJ1-4|TRBV7-2|TRBD1
TGTGCCAGCAGCGCGTCCGGGACAGGGGACAATGAAAAACTGTTTTTT
CASSASGTGDNEKLFF
>.|TRBJ1-2|TRBV5-1|.
TGCGCCAGCAGCTTGTCCGGGGAGGCTTGGCGTGGCTACACCTTC
CASSLSGEAWRGYTF
>.|TRBJ2-6|TRBV5-5|.
TGTGCCAGCAGCTTGTCTCCTGGGGCCAACGTCCTGACTTTC
CASSLSPGANVLTF
>.|TRBJ2-2|TRBV5-1|.
TGCGCCAGCAGCTTGGAGACTTGGAGGGGCGAAGGCGGGGAGCTGTTTTTT
CASSLETWRGEGGELFF
>.|TRBJ2-1|TRBV5-6|.
TGTGCCAGCAGCCCCCTGGAGCGGAATGAGCAGTTCTTC
CASSPLERNEQFF
>once|TRBJ2-1|TRBV7-9|TRBD2
TGTGCCAGCAGCTCCATTGCGGGAGCGTTCTACAATGAGCAGTTCTTC
CASSSIAGAFYNEQFF
>.|TRBJ2-7|TRBV7-3|.
TGTGCCAGCAGCTTCCATGGTGGGGGCCCCTACGAGCAGTACTTC
CASSFHGGGPYEQYF
>.|TRBJ2-3|TRBV7-6|.
TGTGCCAGCAGCCGTACTCTCGGAGATACGCAGTATTTT
CASSRTLGDTQYF
>.|TRBJ2-2|TRBV6-1|TRBD2
TGTGCCAGCAACCGCCGGGACTACGCCAGGGAGCTGTTTTTT
CASNRRDYARELFF
>.|TRBJ2-3|TRBV5-6|TRBD2
TGTGCCAGCAGCTTGAGGTCCCCCCTTAGCGGGAGGGAGTCAGATACGCAGTATTTT
CASSLRSPLSGRESDTQYF
>.|TRBJ2-5|TRBV6-1|TRBD2
TGTGCCAGCAGTGATGTAAGTTCCAGCGGGAGGGTCGGACTTACCGAGACCCAGTACTTC
CASSDVSSSGRVGLTETQYF
>once|TRBJ2-5|TRBV18|.
TGTGCCAGCTCACCGGACAGTAGTGGGCAAGAGACCCAGTACTTC
CASSPDSSGQETQYF
>.|TRBJ2-3|TRBV18|.
TGTGCCAGCTCACCAGGAGCAGATACGCAGTATTTT
CASSPGADTQYF
>.|TRBJ1-4|TRBV12-5|.
TGTGCTAGTGGTTTGCTACAGGGAGGGGGTGAAAAACTGTTTTTT
CASGLLQGGGEKLFF